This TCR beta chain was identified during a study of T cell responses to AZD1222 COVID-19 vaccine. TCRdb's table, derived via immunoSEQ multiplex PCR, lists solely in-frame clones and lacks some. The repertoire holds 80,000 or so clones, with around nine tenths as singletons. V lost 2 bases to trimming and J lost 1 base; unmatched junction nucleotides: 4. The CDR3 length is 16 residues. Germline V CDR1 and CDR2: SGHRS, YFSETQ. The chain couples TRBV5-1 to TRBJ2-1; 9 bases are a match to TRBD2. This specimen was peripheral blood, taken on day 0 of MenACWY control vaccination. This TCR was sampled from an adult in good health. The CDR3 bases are TGCGCCAGCAGCTTTAGCGGGAGTGTATCCTACAATGAGCAGTTCTTC. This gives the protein CASSFSGSVSYNEQFF.